Included here is one T cell receptor beta chain sequence, with context. This clonotype was found a few times. What antigen it recognizes has not been identified. No base quality information exists; no much larger clone differs at one position. The data were taken from a study of regulatory T cells in long-lasting Graves disease (dated by TCRdb to about 2021). Regarding the complete study: Persistent Graves' disease was defined as antithyroid drug treatment for over 5 years with persistently positive TSH receptor autoantibodies. In the clinical cohort, patients with persistent Graves' disease had used antithyroid drugs for an average of about 9.4 years. The study took place in China and was registered as a clinical trial. TCR sequencing covered 13 persistent and 20 newly diagnosed Graves' disease patients, about 35 samples in total. Peripheral blood TCR sequencing and RNA sequencing compared persistent Graves' disease patients with newly diagnosed Graves' disease patients.

In light of the paper, this sample's time point label describes: persistent/refractory GD, antithyroid drugs over 5 years with positive TRAb. RNA was extracted from PBMCs in TRIzol for both TCR sequencing and RNA sequencing. The diagnosis of Graves' disease followed American Thyroid Association guidelines. Patients for the study were recruited at an endocrinology department in Xi'an, China. Each patient gave about 10 milliliters of peripheral blood, collected in an EDTA anticoagulant tube. Ficoll Paque Plus density gradient separation was used to isolate PBMCs, and no further T cell sorting was done. An Agilent 2100 Bioanalyzer and agarose gel were used to assess RNA quality, and a NanoDrop 2000 was used to measure RNA concentration. Based on the germline V gene, the CDR1 and CDR2 sequences are LGHNA and YNFKEQ. The cysteine opens and the phenylalanine closes a CDR3 of 13 amino acids. Only CDR3 DNA remains: 39 bases, in frame from the first base. V is shortened by 0 bases, J by 5 bases, and the region joining them spans 8 bases.

Summary of the overall study and its limitations: Only the TCR beta chain was sequenced and analyzed. The authors noted that the small sample size was a limitation that may lower accuracy. A larger number of public clonotypes was shared among persistent patients (approximately 2,500) than among newly diagnosed patients (around 880). Compared with newly diagnosed patients, persistent Graves' disease patients had lower TCR Shannon entropy and fewer highly expanded clones, which suggests clonal expansion. The study examined only peripheral blood because the primary lesion, thyroid tissue, could not be accessed. Preferential use of TRBV28, TRBJ1-2 and TRBJ2-5 was observed in persistent disease, whereas TRBV20-1 and TRBJ2-1 were favored in newly diagnosed disease.

Libraries were constructed by multiplex PCR. TCRdb names Illumina HiSeq 4000 as the instrument used. CDR3 regions were amplified by Arm-PCR with iRepertoire HTBI primers to construct TCR beta libraries. Before sequencing, the PCR products underwent gel purification. Per the original workflow: Gene usage analysis of CDR3 amino acid clonotypes used the roughly 60 TRBV and fewer than 15 TRBJ segments found across samples. COPE and FqMerger were used to merge filtered high-quality paired reads into contigs. BLAST was used to align contigs to IMGT TRBV, TRBD and TRBJ reference genes, with CDR3 defined following IMGT. Any clonotype with a frequency above 0.1% was counted as a highly expanded clone. Shannon entropy was used to measure repertoire diversity, and the Gini coefficient was used to measure V-J evenness. Public clonotypes were defined as clonotypes shared by more than one individual. The public reads were reprocessed in TCRdb via fastp at Q25 and MiXCR, keeping in-frame beta chains. For every CDR3 protein sequence, its rows merge into one entry that carries the most common genes and DNA. None of the V and J calls come from the authors' own analysis; TCRdb made them. For this sample the table gives 450,000 or so distinct CDR3 sequences, of which around 20% were detected only once. The ten most abundant clones make up 7.8% of the sample.

This clonotype was obtained from a female donor with Graves disease. This specimen was peripheral blood mononuclear cells (PBMCs), taken when the disease was refractory, from a patient treated with antithyroid drugs. The V gene is TRBV4-2 and the J gene is TRBJ2-7; TRBD2 could be the D gene, as 5 bases match. The CDR3 protein sequence reads: CASSQDRGNEQYF. The nucleotide sequence is given as TGTGCCAGCAGCCAAGACCGGGGTAACGAGCAGTACTTC.